This TCR beta chain is from a study of blood T cell repertoires in COVID-19. Some clones are missing from TCRdb's copy, which holds only in-frame ones; the method was immunoSEQ multiplex PCR. Of nearly 110,000 clones in the sample, around 89% were seen once. The sample taken for sequencing was peripheral blood. The receptor was isolated from a man aged 40-49 years with active or convalescent COVID-19.

The CDR3 region is CASSETGYTGELFF. CDR3 bases: TGTGCCAGCAGTGAGACAGGGTACACCGGGGAGCTGTTTTTT. The chain links TRBV25-1 to TRBJ2-2; TRBD1 agrees at 7 bases. The CDR3 is made up of 14 amino acids. V was clipped by 3 bases and J by 3 bases; unmatched bases: 1. Per germline, CDR1 MGHDK and CDR2 SYGVNS.